These 5 T cell receptor beta chains were all obtained from the same sample, sequenced in a study of Ad26.COV2.S vaccination and SARS-CoV-2 variants. Some clones are missing from TCRdb's copy, which holds only in-frame ones; the method was immunoSEQ multiplex PCR. The data show over 300,000 clones, approximately 83% seen once. Treatment specified: around 19 received Ad26.COV2.S at low or high dose, single or two shots; 5 received placebo; per-sample allocation not given. Vaccine and placebo recipients were sampled on day 63 after the first injection. This specimen consisted of peripheral blood, obtained in a trial of Ad26.COV2.S vaccine versus placebo. The source is a person between 18 and 59 years old who received the Ad26.COV2.S COVID-19 vaccine or a placebo.

The CDR3 DNA sequence: TGCGCCAGCAGCTTGGAGGGGGTTGGCTACACCTTC. Amino acids: CASSLEGVGYTF. The V call is TRBV5-1, the J call TRBJ1-2; a possible D gene is TRBD1 (6 bases). Trimming took 0 bases from V and 7 from J, leaving 7 bases between them. This CDR3 comprises 12 residues. Germline CDR1 and CDR2: SGHRS and YFSETQ.

The V call is TRBV5-1, the J call TRBJ2-2; 7 positions match TRBD1. CDR3 length equals 16 residues. Trimming cost V 4 bases and J 7 bases; bases outside gene matches: 13. Looked up from germline, CDR1 is SGHRS and CDR2 is YFSETQ. This CDR3 reads CASSRQGRGTGGELFF. The CDR3 DNA reads TGCGCCAGCAGCAGACAGGGAAGAGGCACGGGCGGGGAGCTGTTTTTT.

The chain recombines TRBV11-2 with TRBJ2-3; TRBD2 matches 12 bases. Germline V gives CDR1 SGHAT, CDR2 FQNNGV. This CDR3 spans 17 amino acids. V lost 5 bases to trimming and J lost 8 bases; unmatched junction nucleotides: 14. The CDR3 spells CASSARLAGDHRGTQYF. The CDR3 nucleotides are TGTGCCAGCAGCGCCAGACTAGCGGGGGACCACCGAGGTACGCAGTATTTT.

This clone was seen only a few times. The chain recombines TRBV25-1 with TRBJ2-2; D not resolved. With 5 bases removed from V and 6 bases from J, the gap between germline ends came to 7 bases. This CDR3 spans 12 amino acids. Germline V gives CDR1 MGHDK, CDR2 SYGVNS. The CDR3 sequence is CASSFRAGELFF. The CDR3 nucleotides are TGTGCCAGCAGTTTCCGGGCCGGGGAGCTGTTTTTT. Full variable domain (rest looked up from reference TRBV25-1 and TRBJ2-2): EADIYQTPRYLVIGTGKKITLECSQTMGHDKMYWYQQDPGMELHLIHYSYGVNSTEKGDLSSESTVSRIRTEHFPLTLESARPSHTSQYLCASSFRAGELFFGEGSRLTVL.

V is TRBV27 and J is TRBJ1-1; D not certain. The CDR3 totals 13 residues. CDR1 is MNHEY, CDR2 SMNVEV, per germline (reference sequence). Trimming left V 5 bases short and J 4 bases short, with 11 bases between. Here the CDR3 DNA reads TGTGCCAGCAGTCCCCGGCCGGCCACTGAAGCTTTCTTT. It encodes CASSPRPATEAFF.